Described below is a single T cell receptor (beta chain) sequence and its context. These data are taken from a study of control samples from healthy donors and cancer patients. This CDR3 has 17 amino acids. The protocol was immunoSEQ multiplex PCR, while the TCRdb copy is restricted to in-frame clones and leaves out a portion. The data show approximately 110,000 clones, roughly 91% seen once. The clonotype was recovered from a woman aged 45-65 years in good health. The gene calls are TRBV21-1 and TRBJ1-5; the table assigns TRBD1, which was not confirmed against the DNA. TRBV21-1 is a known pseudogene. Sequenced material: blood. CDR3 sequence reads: CASSKDRGGSGNQPQHF. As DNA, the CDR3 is TGTGCCAGCAGCAAAGATCGTGGGGGCTCGGGCAATCAGCCCCAGCATTTT.